This is a list of T cell receptor beta chains from one sample in a study of blood T cell repertoires in COVID-19. The method was immunoSEQ multiplex PCR; TCRdb's version includes in-frame clones alone and lacks a portion of them. The sample has 300,000 to 450,000 clones, 85% seen once. The sample consisted of peripheral blood. The receptor set was obtained from a woman under 30 with acute or convalescent COVID-19. The CDR3 runs from the conserved cysteine through the conserved F or W. Each record gives: J gene, clone size, D gene, V gene, CDR3 DNA, CDR3 protein. The D gene is left open where the match is weak. Rows may omit the clone size; those that give it use once, few, many or a size class.

>TRBJ2-2|NA|NA|TRBV19
TGTGCCAGTAGTATAAGTGGTAGTTTGACCGGGGAGCTGTTTTTT
CASSISGSLTGELFF
>TRBJ2-7|NA|TRBD2|TRBV4-1
TGCGCCAGCAGCTTAAGCGGGGGCCTCTCCTACGAGCAGTACTTC
CASSLSGGLSYEQYF
>TRBJ2-5|NA|TRBD2|TRBV3-1/TRBV3-2
TGTGCCAGCAGCCAAGGAGCAGCGGGGGGGCGGGAGACCCAGTACTTC
CASSQGAAGGRETQYF
>TRBJ1-2|NA|TRBD1|TRBV20-1
TGCAGTGCTAGTCAGGGGGAATACGGCTACACCTTC
CSASQGEYGYTF
>TRBJ1-4|NA|NA|TRBV2
TGTGCCAGCAGTTTTACTGATGAAAAACTGTTTTTT
CASSFTDEKLFF
>TRBJ1-2|few|TRBD1|TRBV5-1
TGCGCCAGCAGCAACAAGACAGGGGGCCTTGGCTACACCTTC
CASSNKTGGLGYTF
>TRBJ2-1|NA|NA|TRBV3-1/TRBV3-2
TGTGCCAGCAGCCAAGTCGGCAGGGCTTATGAGCAGTTCTTC
CASSQVGRAYEQFF
>TRBJ2-7|NA|NA|TRBV6-5
TGTGCCAGCAGCCCCGTGTCCTACGAGCAGTACTTC
CASSPVSYEQYF
>TRBJ2-1|once|NA|TRBV9
TGTGCCAGCAGCTCCGCCAGCTCCTACAATGAGCAGTTCTTC
CASSSASSYNEQFF
>TRBJ2-7|once|TRBD1|TRBV9
TGTGCCAGCAGCGACGGGACAGGGGGCTACTACGAGCAGTACTTC
CASSDGTGGYYEQYF
>TRBJ1-2|few|NA|TRBV6-1
TGTGCCAGCAGTGAAGCGCAGGCAGTCTATGGCTACACCTTC
CASSEAQAVYGYTF
>TRBJ2-5|NA|NA|TRBV24-1
TGTGCCACCAGTGATTTACGGTCCGGGGGAGACCCCCAGTACTTC
CATSDLRSGGDPQYF
>TRBJ2-7|NA|TRBD1|TRBV24-1
TGTGCCACCGGCCGGGACAGGGACGACGAGCAGTACTTC
CATGRDRDDEQYF
>TRBJ1-5|NA|TRBD1|TRBV6-5
TGTGCCAGCAGTTACTCGGCGACAGGGAATCAGCCCCAGCATTTT
CASSYSATGNQPQHF
>TRBJ2-6|once|NA|TRBV28
TGTGCCAGCACCTTCCTTGATGGGGGCGGAACTGGGGCCAACGTCCTGACTTTC
CASTFLDGGGTGANVLTF
>TRBJ1-4|NA|NA|TRBV5-5
TGTGCCAGCAGCTCCTCACAGGGTAATGCTAATGAAAAACTGTTTTTT
CASSSSQGNANEKLFF
>TRBJ1-2|once|NA|TRBV6-1
TGTGCCAGCAGTGAAGCGGTAAGGCGGCCGAGTGATGGCTACACCTTC
CASSEAVRRPSDGYTF
>TRBJ2-5|NA|NA|TRBV15
TGTGCCACCAGAGTAGGTAGCGCTCAAGAGACCCAGTACTTC
CATRVGSAQETQYF
>TRBJ2-3|NA|TRBD2|TRBV5-1
TGCGCCAGCAGCACTAGCGGGGTTAGCACAGATACGCAGTATTTT
CASSTSGVSTDTQYF
>TRBJ1-2|NA|TRBD1|TRBV10-3
TGTGCCATCAGTACGACAGGGAATGGCTACACCTTC
CAISTTGNGYTF
>TRBJ2-7|NA|NA|TRBV6-5
TGTGCCACCCAGGAAGGCAGGCAGTACTTC
CATQEGRQYF
>TRBJ1-1|NA|NA|TRBV20-1
TGCAGTGCTCGGAGGGAGTCTGGGGCTTTCTTT
CSARRESGAFF
>TRBJ2-5|NA|NA|TRBV4-1
TGCGCCAGCAGCCAATCCAAGCCACAAGAGACCCAGTACTTC
CASSQSKPQETQYF
>TRBJ1-2|NA|NA|TRBV6-5
TGTGCCTACGGAGACGACAGCTATGGCTACACCTTC
CAYGDDSYGYTF
>TRBJ1-5|few|TRBD1|TRBV18
TGTGCCAGCTCACCACTATCTCAGGGGGTTCAGCCCCAGCATTTT
CASSPLSQGVQPQHF
>TRBJ1-4|NA|TRBD1|TRBV29-1
TGCAGCGTTGAAACTTTTGGGACAGGGAGAGGACTCAATGAAAAACTGTTTTTT
CSVETFGTGRGLNEKLFF
>TRBJ2-1|NA|TRBD2|TRBV29-1
TGCAGCGTTGAATCGACTAGCGGGCACAATGAGCAGTTCTTC
CSVESTSGHNEQFF
>TRBJ1-1|NA|NA|TRBV15
TGTGCCACCAGCGGGCAGGTGGGCACTGAAGCTTTCTTT
CATSGQVGTEAFF
>TRBJ2-1|NA|TRBD1|TRBV5-6
TGTGCCAGCAGCCTCGGGACAGTGAATGAGCAGTTCTTC
CASSLGTVNEQFF
>TRBJ1-1|NA|TRBD1|TRBV9
TGTGCCAGCAGCGTAGGGGTCCGGGACAGGGGGCCTGGTGAAGCTTTCTTT
CASSVGVRDRGPGEAFF
>TRBJ2-1|once|NA|TRBV19
TGTGCCAGTAGTAAAAGGGAAGGGTGGAGGGATGAGCAGTTCTTC
CASSKREGWRDEQFF
>TRBJ1-2|NA|NA|TRBV19
TGTGCCAGTAGTCGACAGGAGGTTAACTATGGCTACACCTTC
CASSRQEVNYGYTF
>TRBJ1-2|NA|NA|TRBV5-5
TGTGCCAGCAGCTTGGCCGACCGGCTAGCTAACTATGGCTACACCTTC
CASSLADRLANYGYTF
>TRBJ2-7|NA|NA|TRBV14
TGTGCCAGCAGCCATCGCAGGGATCGGTCCAGCGAGCAGTACTTC
CASSHRRDRSSEQYF
>TRBJ2-3|NA|TRBD2|TRBV4-1
TGCGCCAGCAGCCAAGAGCTAGCGGGGGGGTACACAGATACGCAGTATTTT
CASSQELAGGYTDTQYF
>TRBJ1-6|NA|NA|TRBV2
TGTGCCAGCAGTGAATCCCGCAGCTCCTATAATTCACCCCTCCACTTT
CASSESRSSYNSPLHF
>TRBJ1-2|NA|NA|TRBV11-2
TGTGCCAGCAGCTTAGGGCCTAACTATGGCTACACCTTC
CASSLGPNYGYTF
>TRBJ1-5|NA|TRBD1|TRBV27
TGTGCCAGCAGTCTAGGACAGGGGGCTAATCAGCCCCAGCATTTT
CASSLGQGANQPQHF
>TRBJ1-5|NA|NA|TRBV28
TGTGCCAGCAGTTTATCAGGGGCCAACGGTATAAATCAGCCCCAGCATTTT
CASSLSGANGINQPQHF
>TRBJ1-3|NA|NA|TRBV6-5
TGTGCCAGCAGTTACTCATCAGGGCTGGCTGGAAACACCATATATTTT
CASSYSSGLAGNTIYF